What follows are 9 T cell receptor beta chains derived from one specimen sequenced in a study of regulatory T cells in long-lasting Graves disease. Stated time point: newly diagnosed GD, antithyroid drugs for less than 3 months. After RNA was extracted from PBMCs, the TCR library was made from it. CDR3-region Arm-PCR and iRepertoire HTBI primers produced the TCR beta libraries. In TCRdb, the multiplex PCR reads were re-called with MiXCR into one record per CDR3 protein. The sample contains 250,000 to 400,000 distinct CDR3 sequences, about 20% of which appear only once. Material: peripheral blood mononuclear cells (PBMCs), obtained at new diagnosis, from a patient treated with antithyroid drugs. Receptors were obtained from a female donor with Graves disease.

This clonotype was counted many times. The genes are TRBV6-1 and TRBJ1-2, with D maybe TRBD1 (6 bases). The V gene's germline CDR1 is MNHNS and CDR2 SASEGT. The CDR3 consists of 17 residues. V dropped 5 bases and J dropped 0 bases, with 19 bases sitting between them. CDR3 bases: TGTGCCAGCAGTCCCGGAGTGGTAGGGGGAGCTAACTATGGCTACACCTTC. Residues: CASSPGVVGGANYGYTF.

A note on this clonotype: The junction does not match germline at one end; this may be a read error. The rearrangement joins TRBV27 to TRBJ1-1, with 9 positions matching TRBD1. CDR1 is MNHEY and CDR2 is SMNVEV in the germline V gene (reference sequence). CDR3 length equals 14 residues. CDR3 region: CASSDRGGNTEASF. CDR3 DNA sequence: TGTGCCAGCAGTGACAGGGGGGGGAACACTGAAGCTTCCTTT.

The chain recombines TRBV11-2 with TRBJ1-2, with D unresolved. Germline-derived CDR1 and CDR2 are SGHAT and FQNNGV. The CDR3 sequence is 12 residues long. V lost 4 bases, J lost 4 bases, and 7 bases lay in between. The CDR3 here is CASSSVPYGYTF. DNA for the CDR3: TGTGCCAGCAGCTCAGTCCCCTATGGCTACACCTTC.

This clonotype showed up many times. V is TRBV2 and J is TRBJ1-1; D not certain. From germline, CDR1 is SNHLY and CDR2 FYNNEI. Trimming took 3 bases from V and 6 from J, leaving 14 bases between them. CDR3 size: 14 residues. The CDR3 sequence: CASSEGTVRAEAFF. DNA for the CDR3: TGTGCCAGCAGTGAGGGCACGGTGAGGGCTGAAGCTTTCTTT.

In its sample, this clonotype was seen many times. The chain uses TRBV18 and TRBJ1-6; no firm D call. Per the germline V gene, CDR1 is KGHSH and CDR2 is LQKENI. Trimming stripped 1 base from V and 10 bases from J, with 8 bases between. The CDR3 totals 13 residues. The CDR3 reads CASSPLLESPLHF. The CDR3 region has the DNA TGTGCCAGCTCACCACTTTTGGAATCACCCCTCCACTTT.

This clonotype was seen at least ten times. The V gene is TRBV12-5, the J gene TRBJ2-3; D unresolved. The germline V and J ends were trimmed by 3 bases and 0 bases, with 7 bases remaining between them. Germline CDR1 and CDR2: LGHNT and FRNRAP. This CDR3 is 14 amino acids long. The CDR3 reads CASGLIGSTDTQYF. DNA for the CDR3: TGTGCTAGTGGTTTAATAGGGAGCACAGATACGCAGTATTTT.

This clonotype appeared many times. The chain employs TRBV12-5 and TRBJ2-7; 8 bases align to TRBD2. V shed 7 bases, J shed 2 bases, and the junction held 7 bases outside the gene matches. Germline CDR1 is LGHNT and CDR2 is FRNRAP. The CDR3 length is 14 residues. CDR3 amino acids: CASAPGGGTYEQYF. CDR3 nucleotide sequence: TGTGCTAGTGCCCCGGGGGGGGGGACCTACGAGCAGTACTTC. Full variable domain (outside the CDR3, taken from reference TRBV12-5 and TRBJ2-7): DARVTQTPRHKVTEMGQEVTMRCQPILGHNTVFWYRQTMMQGLELLAYFRNRAPLDDSGMPKDRFSAEMPDATLATLKIQPSEPRDSAVYFCASAPGGGTYEQYFGPGTRLTVT.

In this sample, this clonotype turned up many times. The chain carries TRBV6-1 and TRBJ2-3; D may be TRBD1 (5 bases). The length of the CDR3 is 12 residues. CDR1 and CDR2 (germline): MNHNS, SASEGT. V lost 6 bases and J 4 bases, leaving 8 bases between the germline ends. In DNA form, the CDR3 reads TGTGCCAGCAGGGAGACAGCAGATACGCAGTATTTT. The encoded protein is CASRETADTQYF.

This clonotype has ten or more counts. This chain uses TRBV6-5 with TRBJ2-5, with 7 nucleotides matching TRBD2. The J segment lost 4 bases and the V segment lost 2 bases, leaving 4 bases of the junction unmatched. The germline V gene has CDR1 MNHEY and CDR2 SVGAGI. CDR3 length equals 14 residues. The CDR3 loop reads CASSYGRAPETQYF. The DNA for the CDR3 is TGTGCCAGCAGTTACGGGAGGGCCCCAGAGACCCAGTACTTC.